This T cell receptor beta chain was identified during a study of T cells after yellow fever vaccination. The CDR3 sequence is 13 residues long. Germline values: CDR1 DFQATT, CDR2 SNEGSKA (reference sequence). TCRdb fed the 5' RACE reads into MiXCR, producing one record per CDR3 protein. Counted here are some 350,000 distinct CDR3 sequences, 8.7% occurring once; the ten biggest clones make up around 17%. This clonotype appeared a single time. The sample here was PBMCs, taken on the day of the first yellow fever vaccination. The origin of this receptor is a man younger than 35 who received the YFV17D yellow fever vaccine. This rearrangement joins TRBV20-1 to TRBJ1-1; a possible D gene is TRBD1 (5 bases). DNA for the CDR3: TGCAGCTGGGGCCACGGGGCGGGGAGAAAAGCTTTCTTT. Translating gives CSWGHGAGRKAFF.